This T cell receptor (beta chain) was identified during a study of blood T cell repertoires in COVID-19. Study background: Samples came from the United States, Italy and Spain, spanning acute and convalescent COVID-19. PBMCs, B-cell-depleted T cells, or T cells provided the cDNA or gDNA that made up the material.

In the authors' methods: Amplification from reference gene primers served as the basis for estimated nucleated cell counts. Using immunoSEQ multiplex PCR, the repertoire was profiled, and TCRdb retains in-frame clones only, with some absent. D and trimming come from the DNA, and the V and J calls and clone size come from that table. The sample shows 200,000 to 300,000 clones, over 80% of them seen only once. The CDR3 extends over 14 amino acids. The V gene end was trimmed by 4 bases and the J gene end by 1 base; junction bases not matched to a gene: 3. Germline CDR1 reads LGHDT; CDR2 reads YNNKEL (reference sequence).

V gene TRBV3-1 (or the pseudogene TRBV3-2) combines with J gene TRBJ2-7; 8 bases agree with TRBD2. The sample comprised peripheral blood. The clonotype comes from a woman aged 55-70 years with active or convalescent COVID-19. CDR3 nucleotide sequence: TGTGCCAGCAGCCTAGGACTAGCATCCTACGAGCAGTACGTC. This translates into CASSLGLASYEQYV.